This T cell receptor (beta chain) is drawn from a study of T-cell memory formation after mild COVID-19. Findings and caveats of the study: Clones shrinking between day 15 and 85 showed a balanced CD4/CD8 split, and those that grew later tilted toward CD4+. Contracting clones localized mainly to CM and EM when CD4+ and mainly to EMRA when CD8+. The pre-infection memory compartment contained some responding clones, suggesting cross-reactive memory joined.

This clonotype was counted only a few times. What it recognizes is unknown. TCRdb analysed the 5' RACE reads with MiXCR anew, one entry per CDR3 protein. Among about 260,000 distinct CDR3 sequences, under 8.5% were seen once, and the ten largest hold approximately 22%. This CDR3 is 18 amino acids long. CDR1 is GTSNPN, CDR2 SVGIG, per germline (reference sequence). The V end was cut by 2 bases, the J end by 0 bases, with 17 bases between. This chain links TRBV30 with TRBJ1-6; D perhaps matches TRBD1 (6 bases). Input material: PBMCs or a T cell subset sorted from them (not recorded which). The source is a man younger than 35 who had mild COVID-19 (a few samples of this study predate the infection). Cell type and time point are not known. CDR3 in amino acids: CAWSTGTGPGSYNSPLHF. The CDR3 coding sequence is TGTGCCTGGAGTACAGGGACCGGGCCGGGCTCCTATAATTCACCCCTCCACTTT.